A selection of T cell receptor beta chains follows, all from one sample in a study of blood T cell repertoires in COVID-19. The protocol was immunoSEQ multiplex PCR, while the TCRdb copy is restricted to in-frame clones and leaves out a portion. The data contain roughly 230,000 clones, about 88% of them singletons. The sample taken for sequencing was peripheral blood. The receptors shown here come from a woman aged 40 to 50 who had recovered from COVID-19. The CDR3 runs from the conserved cysteine through the conserved F or W. A D gene is named only where the DNA matches it firmly. Only part of the rows carry a size: once, few, many, or a class if the clone is expanded.

NA | TRBJ1-5 | NA | TRBV13 | CASSLGLDQPQHF | TGTGCCAGCAGCTTAGGCCTCGATCAGCCCCAGCATTTT
TRBD1 | TRBJ1-1 | once | TRBV5-1 | CASSRDRGYEAFF | TGCGCCAGCAGCAGGGACAGGGGGTATGAAGCTTTCTTT
NA | TRBJ2-2 | NA | TRBV19 | CASSGAQDTGELFF | TGTGCCAGTAGTGGCGCTCAGGACACCGGGGAGCTGTTTTTT
NA | TRBJ1-2 | NA | TRBV2 | CATGGADYGYTF | TGTGCCACGGGGGGCGCGGACTATGGCTACACCTTC
NA | TRBJ1-2 | NA | TRBV9 | CASSGVTGLLGYTF | TGTGCCAGCAGTGGCGTCACAGGGTTACTCGGCTACACCTTC
NA | TRBJ2-7 | NA | TRBV5-5 | CASTLGGKFSYEQYF | TGTGCCAGCACCCTGGGCGGGAAGTTTTCCTACGAGCAGTACTTC
TRBD2 | TRBJ2-7 | once | TRBV7-2 | CASSLKRGSSYEQYF | TGTGCCAGCAGCTTAAAGCGGGGGAGCTCCTACGAGCAGTACTTC
NA | TRBJ2-1 | once | TRBV12-3/TRBV12-4 | CASAQTLYNEQFF | TGTGCCAGCGCCCAGACTCTCTACAATGAGCAGTTCTTC
TRBD2 | TRBJ2-3 | NA | TRBV30 | CAWSVLAGGGTQYF | TGTGCCTGGAGTGTACTCGCGGGAGGAGGTACGCAGTATTTT
TRBD2 | TRBJ2-1 | NA | TRBV10-1 | CASGRTSGGVREQFF | TGCGCCAGCGGCCGGACTAGCGGGGGGGTACGTGAGCAGTTCTTC
NA | TRBJ1-1 | few | TRBV24-1 | CATSDSNTEAFF | TGTGCCACCAGTGATAGCAACACTGAAGCTTTCTTT
NA | TRBJ1-6 | NA | TRBV4-1 | CASSPLGGLILHF | TGCGCCAGCAGCCCCCTGGGAGGGCTCATCCTCCACTTT
TRBD1 | TRBJ1-4 | NA | TRBV2 | CASADRGDEKLFF | TGTGCCTCGGCAGACAGGGGCGATGAAAAACTGTTTTTT
TRBD1 | TRBJ1-3 | NA | TRBV11-2 | CASSFGTGVVGNTIYF | TGTGCCAGCAGCTTCGGGACAGGGGTGGTTGGAAACACCATATATTTT
TRBD2 | TRBJ2-1 | NA | TRBV27 | CASSSGTSGYNEQFF | TGTGCCAGCAGTTCCGGGACTAGCGGGTACAATGAGCAGTTCTTC
TRBD1 | TRBJ1-5 | NA | TRBV5-6 | CASSSLGQSNQPQHF | TGTGCCAGCAGCTCCCTGGGACAGAGCAATCAGCCCCAGCATTTT
NA | TRBJ2-3 | NA | TRBV3-1/TRBV3-2 | CASSQERTDTQYF | TGTGCCAGCAGCCAAGAGCGAACAGATACGCAGTATTTT
TRBD2 | TRBJ2-5 | NA | TRBV5-1 | CASSLGQRGRNQETQYF | TGCGCCAGCAGCTTGGGGCAGCGGGGGAGAAACCAAGAGACCCAGTACTTC
TRBD2 | TRBJ2-4 | NA | TRBV10-2 | CASSDPGGAKNIQYF | TGCGCCAGCAGTGACCCGGGGGGAGCCAAAAACATTCAGTACTTC
TRBD1 | TRBJ1-6 | NA | TRBV3-1/TRBV3-2 | CASSLGQGAGSPLHF | TGTGCCAGCAGCCTGGGACAGGGGGCCGGTTCACCCCTCCACTTT
NA | TRBJ1-2 | NA | TRBV4-3 | CASSQEVMGPNYGYTF | TGCGCCAGCAGCCAAGAAGTAATGGGGCCTAACTATGGCTACACCTTC
NA | TRBJ1-3 | NA | TRBV5-1 | CASSLGTDSGNTIYF | TGCGCCAGCAGCTTGGGGACAGACTCTGGAAACACCATATATTTT
TRBD1 | TRBJ1-6 | NA | TRBV2 | CASKGTGGVYNSPLHF | TGTGCCAGCAAGGGGACAGGGGGCGTCTATAATTCACCCCTCCACTTT
TRBD2 | TRBJ2-3 | NA | TRBV6-5 | CASSYSAGGSDTQYF | TGTGCCAGCAGTTACTCGGCGGGAGGTTCAGATACGCAGTATTTT
NA | TRBJ2-7 | NA | TRBV7-2 | CASKFRASSYEQYF | TGTGCCAGCAAATTTCGCGCGTCCTCCTACGAGCAGTACTTC
TRBD2 | TRBJ2-1 | NA | TRBV10-3 | CAITFGLAGHEQFF | TGTGCCATCACCTTCGGACTAGCGGGACATGAGCAGTTCTTC
TRBD1 | TRBJ1-2 | few | TRBV15 | CATSSLTGTNYGYTF | TGTGCCACCAGCAGCCTGACAGGGACTAACTATGGCTACACCTTC
NA | TRBJ1-1 | NA | TRBV11-2 | CASSLATGHMMNTEAFF | TGTGCCAGCAGCTTAGCAACGGGACACATGATGAACACTGAAGCTTTCTTT
TRBD1 | TRBJ1-5 | NA | TRBV19 | CASTWTGRTQPQHF | TGTGCCAGTACCTGGACAGGGCGGACTCAGCCCCAGCATTTT
NA | TRBJ1-4 | NA | TRBV10-3 | CAISEGGANEKLFF | TGTGCCATCAGTGAGGGGGGGGCTAATGAAAAACTGTTTTTT
NA | TRBJ2-5 | NA | TRBV21-1 | CASSKQSRQGSPQETQYF | TGTGCCAGCAGCAAACAGTCTAGACAAGGGAGCCCCCAAGAGACCCAGTACTTC
NA | TRBJ2-2 | NA | TRBV28 | CASSLGGSGELFF | TGTGCCAGCAGTTTAGGAGGCAGCGGGGAGCTGTTTTTT
TRBD1 | TRBJ2-2 | NA | TRBV5-1 | CASSRGQGNGELFF | TGCGCCAGCAGTAGAGGACAGGGAAACGGGGAGCTGTTTTTT
TRBD1 | TRBJ1-4 | few | TRBV3-1/TRBV3-2 | CASSQAQGAYEKLFF | TGTGCCAGCAGCCAAGCGCAGGGGGCTTATGAAAAACTGTTTTTT
TRBD2 | TRBJ2-5 | NA | TRBV5-1 | CASSLGQREQETQYF | TGCGCCAGCAGCTTGGGACAGCGGGAACAAGAGACCCAGTACTTC
NA | TRBJ1-1 | NA | TRBV11-3 | CASSLEGGGAFF | TGTGCCAGCAGCTTAGAAGGGGGGGGTGCTTTCTTT
NA | TRBJ2-3 | NA | TRBV5-4 | CASSPARGRTDTQYF | TGTGCCAGCAGCCCGGCGCGGGGGCGCACAGATACGCAGTATTTT
TRBD1 | TRBJ1-1 | NA | TRBV7-8 | CASSKQGARTEAFF | TGTGCCAGCAGCAAACAGGGGGCGCGGACTGAAGCTTTCTTT
NA | TRBJ2-3 | NA | TRBV4-3 | CASSQERSREWDTQYF | TGCGCCAGCAGCCAAGAAAGGAGTCGGGAGTGGGATACGCAGTATTTT
TRBD1 | TRBJ2-7 | NA | TRBV28 | CASSLHPTGGYEQYF | TGTGCCAGCAGTTTGCACCCGACAGGGGGCTACGAGCAGTACTTC
TRBD2 | TRBJ2-5 | NA | TRBV2 | CASSELAGVQTETQYF | TGTGCCAGCAGTGAACTCGCGGGGGTTCAAACGGAGACCCAGTACTTC
TRBD1 | TRBJ2-1 | few | TRBV4-3 | CASSHGTVSDNEQFF | TGCGCCAGCAGCCACGGGACAGTATCTGACAATGAGCAGTTCTTC
TRBD1 | TRBJ1-2 | few | TRBV10-3 | CAISGDRARGYTF | TGTGCCATCAGTGGGGACAGGGCGCGTGGCTACACCTTC
NA | TRBJ1-5 | NA | TRBV5-5 | CASSHAGEYQPQHF | TGTGCCAGCTCTCATGCCGGGGAATATCAGCCCCAGCATTTT
TRBD1 | TRBJ1-4 | few | TRBV14 | CASSRTGVARKLFF | TGTGCCAGCAGCCGGACAGGGGTGGCAAGAAAACTGTTTTTT
TRBD1 | TRBJ2-4 | NA | TRBV11-3 | CASSFLTGLAKNIQYF | TGTGCCAGCAGCTTCCTGACAGGGTTAGCCAAAAACATTCAGTACTTC
NA | TRBJ1-2 | few | TRBV30 | CAGKVSGGMRGYTF | TGTGCCGGGAAAGTCTCGGGCGGGATGAGAGGCTACACCTTC
NA | TRBJ2-3 | NA | TRBV5-4 | CASSQGTNTQYF | TGTGCCAGCAGCCAGGGTACGAATACGCAGTATTTT